This T cell receptor beta chain originates from a study of response to subunit inactivated influenza vaccine (dated by TCRdb to 2017 to 2018). Background for the entire study: To follow how T cells responded to a trivalent subunit inactivated influenza vaccine, the researchers relied on deep quantitative profiling of the T cell receptor repertoire. General findings and caveats noted by the study authors: It was suggested by the authors that each seasonal influenza vaccination may recruit only a limited number of new T cells.

Its CDR3 holds 15 amino acids, cysteine through phenylalanine. Of the read, only the CDR3 DNA is kept; its 45 bases are in frame from base 1. CDR1 and CDR2 were assigned from the germline V gene as KGHDR and SFDVKD. Germline trimming: 2 bases from V, 3 bases from J; junction bases outside gene matches: 4. The receptor library was made with RT-PCR. Sequenced on an Illumina HiSeq 2500. TCRdb reworked the public reads: Q25 trimming with fastp, MiXCR clone assembly, productive beta chains retained. Records with the same CDR3 protein are collapsed into one entry carrying the most frequent genes and DNA. The table for this sample lists 710,000 or so distinct CDR3 sequences; 15% to 18% of them were counted only once. Around a tenth of the sample belongs to the ten largest clones. As for this clonotype: This receptor's antigen is unknown. The record has no base qualities; no much larger clone is one base away.

The source of this sequence is a man aged 50 or older who received an inactivated influenza vaccine. Donor details come from another sample of the same person, matched by shared clones. The sample in question was PBMCs from blood, obtained 12 days after vaccination. The sequence joins TRBV24-1 to TRBJ1-1; TRBD1 lines up with 8 middle nucleotides. CDR3 region: CATSDSGGVHTEAFF. The base sequence is TGTGCCACCAGTGATTCAGGGGGCGTCCACACTGAAGCTTTCTTT.